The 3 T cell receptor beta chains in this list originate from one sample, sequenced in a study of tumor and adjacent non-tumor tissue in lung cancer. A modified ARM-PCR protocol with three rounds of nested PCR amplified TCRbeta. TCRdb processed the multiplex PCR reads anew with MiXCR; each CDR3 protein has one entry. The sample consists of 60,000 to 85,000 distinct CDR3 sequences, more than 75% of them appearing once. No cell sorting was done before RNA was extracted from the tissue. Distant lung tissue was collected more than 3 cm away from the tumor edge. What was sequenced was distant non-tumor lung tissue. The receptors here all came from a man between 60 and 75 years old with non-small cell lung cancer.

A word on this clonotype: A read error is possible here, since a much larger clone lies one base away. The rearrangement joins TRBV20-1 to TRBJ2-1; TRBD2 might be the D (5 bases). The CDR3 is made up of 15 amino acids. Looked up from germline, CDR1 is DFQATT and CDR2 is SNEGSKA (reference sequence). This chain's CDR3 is CSARPPGFLAGEHFF. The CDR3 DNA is TGCAGTGCTAGACCCCCGGGTTTCCTCGCGGGTGAGCACTTCTTC.

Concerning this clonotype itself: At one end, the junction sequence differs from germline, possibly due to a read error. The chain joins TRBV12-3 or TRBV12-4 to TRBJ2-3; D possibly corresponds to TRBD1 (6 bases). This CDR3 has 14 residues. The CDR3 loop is CDSSPTGTTDTQFF. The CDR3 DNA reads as TGTGACAGCAGTCCCACAGGGACCACAGATACGCAGTTTTTT.

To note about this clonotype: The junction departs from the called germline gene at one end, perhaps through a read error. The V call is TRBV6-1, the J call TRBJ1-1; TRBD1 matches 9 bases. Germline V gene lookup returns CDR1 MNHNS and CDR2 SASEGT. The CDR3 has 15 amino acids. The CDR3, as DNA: TGCGCCAGCAGTGGGGACAGGGTACGGAACACTGAAGCTTTCTTT. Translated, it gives CASSGDRVRNTEAFF.